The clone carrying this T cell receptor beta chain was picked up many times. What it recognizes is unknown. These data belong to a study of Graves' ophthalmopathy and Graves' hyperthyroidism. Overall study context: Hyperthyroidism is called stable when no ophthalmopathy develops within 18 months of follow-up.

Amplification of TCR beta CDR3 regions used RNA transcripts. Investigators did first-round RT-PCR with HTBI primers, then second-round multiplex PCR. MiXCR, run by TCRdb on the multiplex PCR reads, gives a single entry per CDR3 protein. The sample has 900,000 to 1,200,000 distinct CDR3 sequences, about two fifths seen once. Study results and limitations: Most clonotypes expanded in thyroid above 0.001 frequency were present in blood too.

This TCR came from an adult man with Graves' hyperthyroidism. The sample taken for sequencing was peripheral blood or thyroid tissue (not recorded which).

CDR3 protein: CASSLWDRVGQPQHF. For the CDR3, the DNA is TGTGCCAGCAGCCTATGGGACAGGGTCGGTCAGCCCCAGCATTTT. The J gene is TRBJ1-5, the V gene TRBV7-8; 9 bases fit TRBD1. The germline V gene has CDR1 SGHVS and CDR2 FQNEAQ. The CDR3 has 15 amino acids. J gave up 6 bases and V 5 bases, and 8 bases lay outside the gene matches.